The 3 T cell receptor beta chains presented below share a single source sample, sequenced in a study of OX40 agonist ivuxolimab in advanced cancers. The table came from immunoSEQ multiplex PCR; TCRdb's copy has only in-frame clones and leaves some out. This table has tens of thousands of clones, around 90% appearing once. The sequenced sample was CD4+ or CD8+ T cells sorted from blood, obtained in a trial of the OX40 agonist ivuxolimab. These receptors were obtained from an adult with an advanced solid tumor such as melanoma, head and neck, liver or kidney cancer.

This chain connects TRBV4-1 to TRBJ2-7; 7 positions agree with TRBD2. The CDR3 runs to 15 residues. The germline V gene has CDR1 MGHRA and CDR2 YSYEKL. The J segment lost 4 bases and the V segment lost 4 bases, leaving 10 bases of the junction unmatched. The CDR3 loop reads CASSPKSGIGYEQYF. In DNA, the CDR3 is TGCGCCAGCAGCCCTAAAAGCGGGATAGGTTACGAGCAGTACTTC.

This chain links TRBV7-6 with TRBJ2-2, with D perhaps TRBD1 (5 bases). Trimming removed 5 bases at V and 0 bases at J, with 10 bases between. There are 15 residues in the CDR3. In germline, CDR1 is SGHVS, CDR2 FNYEAQ. In DNA, the CDR3 is TGTGCCAGCAGCCACGACAGATCGAACACCGGGGAGCTGTTTTTT. Its protein product is CASSHDRSNTGELFF.

This chain links TRBV2 with TRBJ1-2; TRBD1 might be the D (6 bases). Trimming took 7 bases from V and 0 from J, leaving 9 bases between them. The CDR3 covers 13 residues. CDR1 and CDR2 from the germline V gene are SNHLY and FYNNEI. Written as DNA, the CDR3 is TGTGCCAGCACGGGGGCTTCTAACTATGGCTACACCTTC. Its protein product is CASTGASNYGYTF.